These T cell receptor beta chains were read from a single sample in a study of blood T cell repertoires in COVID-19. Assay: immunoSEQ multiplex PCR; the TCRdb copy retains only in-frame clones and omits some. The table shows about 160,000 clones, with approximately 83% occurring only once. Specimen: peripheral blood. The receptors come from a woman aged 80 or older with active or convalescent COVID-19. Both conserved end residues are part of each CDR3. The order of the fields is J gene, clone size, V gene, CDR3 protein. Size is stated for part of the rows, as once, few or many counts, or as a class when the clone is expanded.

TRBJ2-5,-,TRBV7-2,CASSLGPGGVRETQYF
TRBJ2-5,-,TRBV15,CATSTRPRDRGGTETQYF
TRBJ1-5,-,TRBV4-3,CASGPGGVEPQHF
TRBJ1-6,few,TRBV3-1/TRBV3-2,CASSQLSTGEKGWTPLHF
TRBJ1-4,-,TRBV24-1,CATSEPTGANEKLFF
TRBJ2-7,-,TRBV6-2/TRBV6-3,CASSYSIGGNEQYF
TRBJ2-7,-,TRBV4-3,CASSQGTGLEQYF
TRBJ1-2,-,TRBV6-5,CASTKRGANYGYTF
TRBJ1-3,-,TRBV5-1,CASSLYSNGNTIYF
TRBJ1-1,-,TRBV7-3,CASSPSSGANTEAFF
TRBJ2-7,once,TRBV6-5,CASSYIWGRGYEQYF
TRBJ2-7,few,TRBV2,CASSAPGQGAYEQYF
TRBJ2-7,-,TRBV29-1,CSAGGEQGGVIYEQYF
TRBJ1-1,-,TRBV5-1,CASSPDKANSEAFF
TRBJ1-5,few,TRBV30,CAWSKGVGQHF
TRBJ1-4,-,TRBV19,CASSTGSTNEKLFF
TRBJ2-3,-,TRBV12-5,CASGLGTSGRDTQYF
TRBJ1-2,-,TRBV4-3,CASSQGLGDRDSSYTF
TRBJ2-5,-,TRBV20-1,CSPKETQYF
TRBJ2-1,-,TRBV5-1,CASSLDNRGGSYNEQFF
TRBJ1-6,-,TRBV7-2,CASSLRGHPSSYNSPLHF
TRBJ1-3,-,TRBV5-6,CASSSGTGTGNTIYF
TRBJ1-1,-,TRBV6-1,CASSERTGLNTEAFF
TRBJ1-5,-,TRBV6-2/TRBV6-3,CASSYSHRDQRSNQPQHF
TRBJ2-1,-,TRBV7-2,CASSPSGRGAYNEQFF
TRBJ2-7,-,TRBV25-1,CASSDPTPPRVGYEQYF
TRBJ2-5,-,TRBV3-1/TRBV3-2,CASSQIGPAGEQETQYF
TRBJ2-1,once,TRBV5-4,CASSTLYRDEQFF
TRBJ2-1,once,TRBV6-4,CASSDSSSGSNEQFF
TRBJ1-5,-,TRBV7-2,CASSLYGGVLNQPQHF
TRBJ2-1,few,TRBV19,CASSISRNNEQFF
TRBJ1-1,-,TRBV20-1,CSASPGNTEAFF
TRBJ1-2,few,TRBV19,CASYRGGPNYGYTF
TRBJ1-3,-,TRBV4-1,CASSQTRSSGNTIYF
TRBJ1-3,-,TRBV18,CASSPPSESGNTIYF
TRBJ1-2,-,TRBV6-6,CASSLPEDYGYTF
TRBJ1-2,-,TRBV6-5,CASSSGGHGYTF
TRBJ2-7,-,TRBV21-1,CASHPGTDGYEQYF
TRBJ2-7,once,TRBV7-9,CASSPRDISYEQYF
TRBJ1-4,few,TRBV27,CASTSREHSEKLFF
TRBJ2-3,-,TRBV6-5,CASSQDRPSTDTQYF
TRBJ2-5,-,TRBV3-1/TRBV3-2,CASSQESGVTETQYF